The 32 T cell receptor beta chains in this list originate from one sample, sequenced in a study of CXCR3-negative and CXCR3-positive naive CD8 T cells. Whole-study results and caveats: Hydrophobicity was higher for TRB CDR3s found in CXCR3-positive naive cells than in CXCR3-negative naive cells.

These receptors are not linked to any known antigen. With UMI labels, 5' RACE was used to prepare the TRB cDNA libraries. For each CDR3 protein, TCRdb gives one entry from its re-call of the 5' RACE reads, without DNA. Here the sample table reports approximately 100,000 distinct CDR3 sequences. The sequencing sample was made of naive CXCR3+ CD8+ T cells from blood. The subset here: CD45RO-CCR7+CD27+CD95- naive CD8+ T cells expressing CXCR3 (TNR3+). These receptors were collected from a human donor in good health. Some clones in this sample may be carry-over from other donors' samples.

This chain joins TRBV29-1 and TRBJ2-7; checking the TCRdb D call of TRBD1 is not possible without DNA. This CDR3 region has 14 residues. Germline V gene lookup returns CDR1 SQVTM and CDR2 ANQGSEA. The CDR3 region is CSVGGTGSSYEQYF.

The V call is TRBV6-4, the J call TRBJ2-1; TCRdb lists TRBD2, though no DNA is available to test this call. The CDR3 loop spans 15 amino acids. Looked up from germline, CDR1 is MRHNA and CDR2 is SNTAGT. CDR3 residues: CASSLLAGTHNEQFF.

V and J are TRBV28 and TRBJ2-1; TCRdb's D call of TRBD2 is untestable without DNA. This CDR3 is built from 14 residues. Per the germline V gene, CDR1 is MDHEN and CDR2 is SYDVKM. CDR3 region: CASITGLAGAEQFF.

The V call is TRBV4-1, the J call TRBJ1-5. The germline gives CDR1 MGHRA, CDR2 YSYEKL. The CDR3 totals 14 residues. The CDR3 here is CASSQIFGPQPQHF.

The rearrangement joins TRBV24-1 to TRBJ2-1; TCRdb proposes TRBD2, but this gene call is untestable without DNA. The CDR3 loop spans 18 amino acids. The germline CDR1 and CDR2 sequences are KGHDR and SFDVKD. This CDR3 is CATSDLRTSGRFYNEQFF.

This chain uses TRBV6-1 with TRBJ2-7. CDR1 and CDR2 (germline): MNHNS, SASEGT. The CDR3 covers 13 residues. The CDR3 spells CASSEGHSYEQYF.

The chain links TRBV19 to TRBJ2-1. The CDR3 totals 14 residues. Germline values: CDR1 LNHDA, CDR2 SQIVND (reference sequence). The CDR3: CASSNGGSYNEQFF.

V usage is TRBV20-1 and J usage is TRBJ2-1. CDR1 is DFQATT, CDR2 SNEGSKA, per germline (reference sequence). This CDR3 contains 16 residues. The CDR3: CSARDPQGRTYNEQFF.

The rearrangement links TRBV5-4 to TRBJ2-2; TCRdb's assignment of TRBD1 cannot be checked, as there is no DNA. The CDR3 sequence is 16 residues long. Germline V gives CDR1 SGHNT, CDR2 YYREEE (reference sequence). The CDR3 protein is CASSLTGLTNTGELFF. The complete variable domain, with remaining parts taken from reference TRBV5-4 and TRBJ2-2, reads ETGVTQSPTHLIKTRGQQVTLRCSSQSGHNTVSWYQQALGQGPQFIFQYYREEENGRGNFPPRFSGLQFPNYSSELNVNALELDDSALYLCASSLTGLTNTGELFFGEGSRLTVL.

The chain carries TRBV27 and TRBJ2-1. The CDR3 runs to 13 residues. The germline V gene has CDR1 MNHEY and CDR2 SMNVEV (reference sequence). The CDR3 loop reads CASSLNPNNEQFF.

V and J are TRBV6-6 and TRBJ2-3. Germline CDR1 is MNHNY and CDR2 is SVGAGI (reference sequence). The CDR3 consists of 14 residues. The CDR3 reads CASSPKRYTDTQYF.

The chain employs TRBV13 and TRBJ2-2; without DNA, the TCRdb call of TRBD2 cannot be checked. This CDR3 is 15 amino acids long. From germline, CDR1 is PRHDT and CDR2 FYEKMQ (reference sequence). CDR3 in amino acids: CASRGLAAYPGELFF.

The chain joins TRBV7-6 to TRBJ2-3. This CDR3 spans 14 amino acids. Germline V gene lookup returns CDR1 SGHVS and CDR2 FNYEAQ. This CDR3 is CASSYDGSTDTQYF.

J is TRBJ2-7 and V is TRBV7-2. CDR1 is SGHTA, CDR2 FQGNSA, per germline. There are 11 residues in the CDR3. CDR3 sequence: CASSALYEQYF.

The CDR3 is CASRGPYLYEQYF. The chain links TRBV2 to TRBJ2-7; TCRdb designates TRBD1, a call that cannot be tested without DNA. In germline, CDR1 is SNHLY, CDR2 FYNNEI. The length of the CDR3 is 13 residues.

This chain connects TRBV7-9 to TRBJ2-7; no DNA is available, so the TRBD1 call from TCRdb remains unchecked. The CDR3 consists of 13 residues. The V gene's germline CDR1 is SEHNR and CDR2 FQNEAQ (reference sequence). This CDR3 is CASSTGQVYEQYF.

The chain uses TRBV5-5 and TRBJ1-5; TCRdb gives TRBD1 as the D gene, but with no DNA this cannot be confirmed. Germline V gene lookup returns CDR1 SGHKS and CDR2 YYEKEE (reference sequence). The CDR3 covers 15 residues. The CDR3 reads CASSLGRQGFQPQHF.

This chain joins TRBV29-1 and TRBJ1-1. Germline V CDR1 and CDR2: SQVTM, ANQGSEA. The CDR3 spans 13 residues. This chain's CDR3 is CSVELGWAREAFF.

The V and J genes are TRBV6-6 and TRBJ2-2. CDR3 length: 15 amino acids. CDR1 and CDR2 (germline): MNHNY, SVGAGI (reference sequence). This CDR3 reads CASSYFGEGTGELFF.

The chain carries TRBV7-8 and TRBJ2-7. Germline loops: CDR1 SGHVS, CDR2 FQNEAQ. This CDR3 has 14 amino acids. The CDR3 sequence: CASSFPQSSYEQYF.

CDR3 sequence: CASRTVRGAYEQYF. The chain combines TRBV5-1 with TRBJ2-7; the D gene TCRdb calls, TRBD1, cannot be checked with no DNA. There are 14 residues in the CDR3. Germline V gene lookup returns CDR1 SGHRS and CDR2 YFSETQ.

The V call is TRBV4-1, the J call TRBJ2-7; TCRdb's D gene call, TRBD1, goes unchecked for lack of DNA. Germline V lookup: CDR1 MGHRA, CDR2 YSYEKL. The CDR3 has 17 residues. CDR3 sequence: CASSQEGLSGIPYEQYF.

The CDR3 sequence: CASRVQGAHGTQYF. The chain uses TRBV23-1 and TRBJ2-3; TCRdb indicates TRBD1, and absent DNA this call remains unverified. TRBV23-1 is known as an ORF, though its function is uncertain. CDR3 length: 14 residues.

The chain is built from TRBV21-1 and TRBJ2-5; TCRdb indicates TRBD1, and absent DNA this call remains unverified. TRBV21-1 is a pseudogene segment. The CDR3 length is 15 residues. CDR3: CASSKDPGAKETQYF.

The CDR3: CASSQDTSGGTDTQYF. This chain connects TRBV4-3 to TRBJ2-3; without DNA, the TCRdb call of TRBD2 cannot be checked. Germline-derived CDR1 and CDR2 are LGHNA and YSLEER. This CDR3 spans 16 amino acids.

This sequence joins TRBV6-1 and TRBJ2-3. This CDR3 comprises 13 residues. Germline V gene lookup returns CDR1 MNHNS and CDR2 SASEGT. The CDR3 protein is CASSDGSTDTQYF.

This chain joins TRBV4-3 and TRBJ2-3; the TCRdb call, TRBD1, lacks DNA for checking. Looked up from germline, CDR1 is LGHNA and CDR2 is YSLEER. CDR3 length equals 16 residues. The CDR3 protein is CASSQDLTGGMDTQYF.

The CDR3 loop is CASSLAGGWETQYF. This rearrangement joins TRBV7-6 to TRBJ2-5; no DNA is available, so the TRBD1 call from TCRdb remains unchecked. The germline V gene encodes CDR1 SGHVS and CDR2 FNYEAQ. This CDR3 is 14 amino acids long.

This sequence joins TRBV19 and TRBJ2-2; there is no DNA to check the TCRdb D call of TRBD1. The CDR3 has 16 amino acids. Germline assignment: CDR1 LNHDA and CDR2 SQIVND (reference sequence). The CDR3 loop reads CASSTGRGRSAGELFF.

The chain combines TRBV7-9 with TRBJ2-7; TCRdb indicates TRBD1, and absent DNA this call remains unverified. The germline CDR1 and CDR2 sequences are SEHNR and FQNEAQ (reference sequence). The CDR3 sequence is 16 residues long. This chain's CDR3 is CASSSSRDSSSYEQYF.

This chain connects TRBV19 to TRBJ2-7; TCRdb proposes TRBD1, but this gene call is untestable without DNA. This CDR3 region has 13 residues. CDR1 and CDR2 (germline): LNHDA, SQIVND (reference sequence). CDR3 residues: CASAPGQLHEQYF.

The chain employs TRBV7-2 and TRBJ2-3; with no DNA, the TCRdb D assignment of TRBD1 cannot be verified. The CDR3 sequence is 14 residues long. Per germline, CDR1 SGHTA and CDR2 FQGNSA. CDR3 region: CASSNRVPGNTQYF.